Listed below are T cell receptor beta chains from one sample, sequenced in a study of cytomegalovirus exposure and HLA in healthy donors. Generated by immunoSEQ multiplex PCR, the TCRdb table keeps only in-frame clones and is missing some. The sample records fewer than 120,000 clones, over 65% being singletons. The sequenced sample was PBMCs. The source is a man aged 30-40 years in good health and CMV-seropositive. Each CDR3 is given with its conserved first and last residue. A D gene is named only where the DNA matches it firmly. Clone size, where shown, is once, few, many, or a class for clones that have expanded.

TRBJ1-1 | TRBV5-1 | TRBD1 | - | CASSRDSSNTEAFF | TGCGCCAGCTCCCGGGACAGTTCTAACACTGAAGCTTTCTTT
TRBJ1-2 | TRBV18 | TRBD1 | - | CASSPPSGQGTYGYTF | TGTGCCAGCTCACCACCCTCGGGACAGGGGACCTATGGCTACACCTTC
TRBJ2-7 | TRBV5-4 | TRBD1 | - | CASSPVPGQHYEQYF | TGTGCCAGCAGCCCGGTCCCGGGACAGCACTACGAGCAGTACTTC
TRBJ1-4 | TRBV6-6 | - | - | CASSGGGTNEKLFF | TGTGCCAGCAGCGGCGGTGGAACTAATGAAAAACTGTTTTTT
TRBJ2-3 | TRBV4-3 | TRBD1 | few | CASSQALTGVGTDTQYF | TGCGCCAGCAGCCAAGCCCTGACAGGGGTTGGCACAGATACGCAGTATTTT
TRBJ2-1 | TRBV27 | - | - | CASSSTGTYNEQFF | TGTGCCAGCAGTTCAACAGGTACCTACAATGAGCAGTTCTTC
TRBJ1-6 | TRBV5-1 | - | - | CASSLRGVYNSPLHF | TGCGCCAGCAGCTTGCGCGGGGTCTATAATTCACCCCTCCACTTT
TRBJ1-6 | TRBV4-1 | TRBD1 | once | CASSQRNRGADSPLHF | TGCGCCAGCAGCCAAAGAAACAGGGGCGCAGATTCACCCCTCCACTTT
TRBJ2-1 | TRBV6-5 | TRBD2 | - | CASSYLAGDGVEQFF | TGTGCCAGCAGTTACCTGGCGGGGGACGGGGTTGAGCAGTTCTTC
TRBJ2-2 | TRBV11-2 | - | - | CASSLGGLFTGELFF | TGTGCCAGCAGCTTAGGGGGACTGTTCACCGGGGAGCTGTTTTTT
TRBJ2-3 | TRBV10-2 | - | few | CASSVEPQTPNTQYF | TGCGCCAGCAGCGTGGAGCCACAAACACCGAATACGCAGTATTTT
TRBJ1-4 | TRBV9 | - | - | CASSVGGGTNEKLFF | TGTGCCAGCAGCGTAGGGGGAGGGACTAATGAAAAACTGTTTTTT
TRBJ1-2 | TRBV6-1 | TRBD1 | - | CASMTGGLYGYTF | TGTGCCAGCATGACAGGGGGCCTCTATGGCTACACCTTC
TRBJ2-3 | TRBV19 | TRBD1 | - | CASNRQGADTQYF | TGTGCCAGTAATAGGCAGGGGGCAGATACGCAGTATTTT
TRBJ1-1 | TRBV7-9 | - | once | CASSGTGTRGPEAFF | TGTGCCAGCAGCGGTACGGGGACAAGAGGCCCTGAAGCTTTCTTT
TRBJ2-1 | TRBV30 | TRBD1 | - | CAWSAGTGAFDEQFF | TGTGCCTGGAGCGCCGGGACAGGGGCTTTCGATGAGCAGTTCTTC
TRBJ2-5 | TRBV9 | TRBD2 | few | CASSPGTSGPETQYF | TGTGCCAGCAGCCCCGGGACTAGCGGACCCGAGACCCAGTACTTC
TRBJ1-4 | TRBV2 | TRBD1 | - | CASRRRDSLNEKLFF | TGTGCCAGCAGGAGAAGGGACAGTCTTAATGAAAAACTGTTTTTT
TRBJ1-1 | TRBV29-1 | - | - | CSVEGPGVMNTEAFF | TGCAGCGTGGAGGGTCCAGGCGTGATGAACACTGAAGCTTTCTTT
TRBJ1-5 | TRBV4-3 | TRBD1 | few | CASSPDRGNNQPQHF | TGCGCCAGCAGCCCCGACAGGGGAAACAATCAGCCCCAGCATTTT
TRBJ2-7 | TRBV5-1 | - | - | CASSPTEAYEQYF | TGCGCCAGCAGCCCCACCGAGGCCTACGAGCAGTACTTC
TRBJ2-7 | TRBV29-1 | - | - | CSVVVTGRESYEQYF | TGCAGCGTTGTGGTGACAGGGCGGGAATCCTACGAGCAGTACTTC
TRBJ2-3 | TRBV5-4 | - | - | CASSQRTGRGNTDTQYF | TGTGCCAGCAGCCAGAGAACCGGACGGGGAAATACAGATACGCAGTATTTT
TRBJ1-6 | TRBV6-4 | - | - | CASSEEAPPLHF | TGTGCCAGCAGTGAAGAAGCTCCACCCCTCCACTTT
TRBJ1-6 | TRBV5-4 | - | - | CASSSGGAAYNSPLHF | TGTGCCAGCAGCTCGGGGGGGGCGGCCTATAATTCACCCCTCCACTTT
TRBJ1-4 | TRBV14 | - | - | CASGLGLSEKLFF | TGTGCCAGCGGGCTGGGGCTTTCCGAAAAACTGTTTTTT
TRBJ1-3 | TRBV29-1 | TRBD1 | - | CSVLLGQAGNTIYF | TGCAGCGTTTTACTGGGACAGGCTGGAAACACCATATATTTT
TRBJ1-1 | TRBV6-5 | - | once | CASSYRDTEAFF | TGTGCCAGCAGTTACCGGGACACTGAAGCTTTCTTT
TRBJ2-3 | TRBV5-4 | - | - | CASSTGQRGTDTQYF | TGTGCCAGCAGCACCGGACAGAGGGGAACAGATACGCAGTATTTT
TRBJ1-6 | TRBV19 | - | few | CASSMRSDSPLHF | TGTGCCAGTAGTATGAGGTCCGACTCACCCCTCCACTTT
TRBJ2-5 | TRBV4-3 | - | - | CASSQDPVGETQYF | TGCGCCAGCAGCCAAGATCCGGTTGGAGAGACCCAGTACTTC
TRBJ2-7 | TRBV18 | TRBD2 | - | CASSGSSSGGYEQYF | TGTGCCAGCTCTGGATCCTCTAGCGGGGGCTACGAGCAGTACTTC
TRBJ2-5 | TRBV6-1 | - | - | CASNSAETQYF | TGTGCCAGCAATTCTGCGGAGACCCAGTACTTC
TRBJ2-3 | TRBV6-5 | - | once | CASSYSEKDTQYF | TGTGCCAGCAGTTACTCGGAGAAAGATACGCAGTATTTT
TRBJ2-6 | TRBV9 | - | - | CASSPRSGANVLTF | TGTGCCAGCAGCCCTCGCTCTGGGGCCAACGTCCTGACTTTC
TRBJ2-3 | TRBV13 | TRBD1 | few | CASSTGQDQDTQYF | TGTGCCAGCAGCACCGGACAGGACCAGGATACGCAGTATTTT
TRBJ1-2 | TRBV4-2 | - | - | CASSQDGLSNYGYTF | TGTGCCAGCAGCCAAGACGGACTTTCTAACTATGGCTACACCTTC
TRBJ2-7 | TRBV9 | TRBD1 | once | CASSQTDRGYEQYF | TGTGCCAGCAGCCAAACGGACAGGGGGTACGAGCAGTACTTC
TRBJ2-1 | TRBV2 | TRBD2 | - | CATHRASGGNEQFF | TGTGCCACCCACCGGGCTAGCGGGGGGAATGAGCAGTTCTTC
TRBJ1-1 | TRBV15 | - | - | CATSRGGGYTEAFF | TGTGCCACCAGCAGAGGTGGGGGCTACACTGAAGCTTTCTTT
TRBJ1-4 | TRBV29-1 | - | - | CSVGYLEGEKLFF | TGCAGCGTTGGATATTTGGAGGGAGAAAAACTGTTTTTT
TRBJ2-2 | TRBV7-8 | TRBD1 | - | CASSLEGQGGKDTGELFF | TGTGCCAGCAGCTTAGAGGGACAGGGTGGTAAGGACACCGGGGAGCTGTTTTTT
TRBJ1-5 | TRBV7-8 | - | - | CASSSGLPHQPQHF | TGTGCCAGCAGCTCGGGACTCCCCCATCAGCCCCAGCATTTT
TRBJ2-7 | TRBV4-1 | - | few | CASSPKWEQAIYEQYF | TGCGCCAGCAGCCCAAAATGGGAACAGGCAATCTACGAGCAGTACTTC
TRBJ2-7 | TRBV28 | - | - | CAGGSFYEQYF | TGTGCCGGGGGCTCCTTCTACGAGCAGTACTTC
TRBJ1-1 | TRBV5-4 | TRBD1 | - | CAGGQGRTAEAFF | TGTGCCGGCGGACAGGGTCGTACAGCTGAAGCTTTCTTT
TRBJ2-7 | TRBV5-1 | TRBD2 | - | CASSLVLAGNYEQYF | TGCGCCAGCAGCTTGGTCCTAGCGGGTAACTACGAGCAGTACTTC
TRBJ2-1 | TRBV4-3 | TRBD2 | once | CASSQERTSGGSVADEQFF | TGCGCCAGCAGCCAAGAGCGAACTAGCGGGGGGTCGGTCGCGGATGAGCAGTTCTTC
TRBJ1-1 | TRBV27 | - | few | CASSSLRVGTEAFF | TGTGCCAGCAGTTCTCTGAGGGTAGGCACTGAAGCTTTCTTT
TRBJ2-1 | TRBV28 | TRBD1 | - | CASSLGQGIGNEQFF | TGTGCCAGCAGTTTAGGACAGGGTATCGGCAATGAGCAGTTCTTC
TRBJ2-7 | TRBV2 | TRBD1 | - | CASSELGTGGFYEQYF | TGTGCCAGCAGTGAACTAGGGACAGGGGGTTTCTACGAGCAGTACTTC
TRBJ1-1 | TRBV6-1 | TRBD1 | few | CASSLAGTGNTEAFF | TGTGCCAGCAGCTTAGCCGGGACAGGGAACACTGAAGCTTTCTTT
TRBJ2-7 | TRBV5-1 | TRBD1 | - | CASSLLGQEAWRYF | TGCGCCAGCAGCTTGTTGGGACAGGAAGCCTGGCGGTACTTC
TRBJ2-3 | TRBV9 | - | once | CASSEGPRGGARTDTQYF | TGTGCCAGCAGCGAGGGGCCTCGAGGGGGGGCCCGCACAGATACGCAGTATTTT
TRBJ2-7 | TRBV11-2 | TRBD2 | - | CASSRVAGSYEQYF | TGTGCCAGCAGTCGGGTAGCGGGCTCCTACGAGCAGTACTTC
TRBJ2-7 | TRBV9 | TRBD2 | - | CASSVGSGGLEQYF | TGTGCCAGCAGCGTAGGTAGCGGGGGCTTGGAGCAGTACTTC
TRBJ2-7 | TRBV28 | - | few | CASRSAGSSYEQYF | TGTGCCAGCAGGTCCGCAGGTAGTAGCTACGAGCAGTACTTC
TRBJ2-1 | TRBV18 | TRBD1 | - | CASSPPTGQVTDEQFF | TGTGCCAGCTCACCACCGACGGGACAGGTTACCGATGAGCAGTTCTTC
TRBJ1-4 | TRBV19 | TRBD1 | - | CASSDRQGREKLFF | TGTGCCAGTAGTGACCGACAGGGGAGGGAAAAACTGTTTTTT
TRBJ1-6 | TRBV4-3 | - | - | CASSQDSREISPLHF | TGCGCCAGCAGCCAAGATAGTAGGGAGATATCACCCCTCCACTTT